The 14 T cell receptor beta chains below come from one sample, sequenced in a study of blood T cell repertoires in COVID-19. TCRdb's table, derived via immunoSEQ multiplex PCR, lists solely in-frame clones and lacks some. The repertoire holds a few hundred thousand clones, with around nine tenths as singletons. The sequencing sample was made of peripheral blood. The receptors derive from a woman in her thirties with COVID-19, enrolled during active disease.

The CDR3 reads CASSLDHSPGEQYF. CDR3 coding DNA: TGTGCCAGCAGCTTAGACCATAGCCCGGGCGAGCAGTACTTC. The chain uses TRBV11-1 and TRBJ2-7; D is unresolved. Trimming cost V 1 base and J 6 bases, with 13 bases left between them. The CDR3 is 14 residues long. Germline lookup yields CDR1 SGHAT and CDR2 FQDESV (reference sequence).

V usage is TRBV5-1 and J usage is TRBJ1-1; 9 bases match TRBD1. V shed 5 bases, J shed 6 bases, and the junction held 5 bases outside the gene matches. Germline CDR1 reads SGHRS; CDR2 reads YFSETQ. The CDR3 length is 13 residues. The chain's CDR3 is CASSLQGAAEAFF. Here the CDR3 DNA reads TGCGCCAGCAGTTTACAGGGGGCGGCTGAAGCTTTCTTT.

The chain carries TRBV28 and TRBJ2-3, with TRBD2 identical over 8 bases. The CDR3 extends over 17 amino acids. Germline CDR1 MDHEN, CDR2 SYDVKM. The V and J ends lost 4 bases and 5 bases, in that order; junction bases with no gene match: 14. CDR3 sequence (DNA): TGTGCCAGCAGTTCCCCCGGAACAAGCGGGAGTCGAGATACGCAGTATTTT. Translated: CASSSPGTSGSRDTQYF.

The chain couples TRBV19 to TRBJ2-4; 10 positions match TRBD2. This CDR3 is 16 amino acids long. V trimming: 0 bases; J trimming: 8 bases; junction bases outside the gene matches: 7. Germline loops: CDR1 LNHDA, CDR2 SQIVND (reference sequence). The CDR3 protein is CASSIDLAGVIDIQYF. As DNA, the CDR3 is TGTGCCAGTAGTATAGATCTAGCGGGAGTTATAGACATTCAGTACTTC.

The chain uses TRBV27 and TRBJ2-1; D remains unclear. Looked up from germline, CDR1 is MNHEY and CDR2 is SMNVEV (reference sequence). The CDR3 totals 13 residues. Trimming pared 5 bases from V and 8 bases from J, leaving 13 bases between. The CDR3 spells CASSPQRSYEQFF. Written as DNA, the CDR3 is TGTGCCAGCAGTCCCCAAAGGAGCTATGAGCAGTTCTTC.

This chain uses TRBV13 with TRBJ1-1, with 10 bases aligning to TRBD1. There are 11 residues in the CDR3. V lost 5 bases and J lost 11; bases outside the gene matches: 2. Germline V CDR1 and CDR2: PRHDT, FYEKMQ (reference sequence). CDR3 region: CASSVGQGAFF. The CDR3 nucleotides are TGTGCCAGCAGCGTGGGACAGGGGGCTTTCTTT.

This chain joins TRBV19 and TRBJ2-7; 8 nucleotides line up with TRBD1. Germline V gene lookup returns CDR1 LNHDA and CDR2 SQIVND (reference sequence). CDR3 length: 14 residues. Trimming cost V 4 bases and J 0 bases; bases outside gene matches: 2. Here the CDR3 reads CASSSGQGSYEQYF. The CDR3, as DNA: TGTGCCAGTAGTAGCGGACAGGGCTCCTACGAGCAGTACTTC.

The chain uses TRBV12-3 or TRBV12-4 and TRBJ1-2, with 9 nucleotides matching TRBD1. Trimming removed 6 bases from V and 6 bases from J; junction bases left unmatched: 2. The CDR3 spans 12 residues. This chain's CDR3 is CASSRTGDGYTF. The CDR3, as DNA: TGTGCCAGCAGCCGGACAGGGGATGGCTACACCTTC.

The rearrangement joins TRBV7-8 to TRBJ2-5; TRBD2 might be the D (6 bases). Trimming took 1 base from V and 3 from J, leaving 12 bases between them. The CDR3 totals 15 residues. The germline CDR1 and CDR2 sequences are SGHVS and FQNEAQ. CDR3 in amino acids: CASSLVAAGKETQYF. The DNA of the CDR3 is TGTGCCAGCAGCTTAGTAGCGGCAGGAAAAGAGACCCAGTACTTC.

CDR3 nucleotide sequence: TGTGCCAGCTCGCGAGACAGGGCCAACACTGAAGCTTTCTTT. Protein: CASSRDRANTEAFF. This chain connects TRBV18 to TRBJ1-1, with 7 bases matching TRBD1. The CDR3 is 14 amino acids. Per the germline V gene, CDR1 is KGHSH and CDR2 is LQKENI. The trim removed 6 bases at V and 2 bases at J, leaving 6 bases unmatched.

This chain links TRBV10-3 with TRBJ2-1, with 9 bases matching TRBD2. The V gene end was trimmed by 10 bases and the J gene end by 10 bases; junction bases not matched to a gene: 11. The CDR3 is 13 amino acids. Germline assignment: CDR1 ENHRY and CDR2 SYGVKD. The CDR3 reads CANSGSRESEQFF. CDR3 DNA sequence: TGTGCCAATAGCGGGAGTAGAGAATCGGAGCAGTTCTTC.

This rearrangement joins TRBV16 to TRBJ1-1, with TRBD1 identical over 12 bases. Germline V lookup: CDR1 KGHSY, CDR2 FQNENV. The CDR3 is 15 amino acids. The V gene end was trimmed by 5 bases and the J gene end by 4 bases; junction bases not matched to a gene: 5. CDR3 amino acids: CASSGTGGFGTEAFF. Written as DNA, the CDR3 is TGTGCCAGCAGCGGGACAGGGGGCTTCGGCACTGAAGCTTTCTTT.

The CDR3 DNA sequence: TGTGCCAGCTGGACAGGGATCGGCACCGGGGAGCTGTTTTTT. It translates to CASWTGIGTGELFF. This sequence joins TRBV19 and TRBJ2-2; 8 nucleotides align to TRBD1. Germline V gives CDR1 LNHDA, CDR2 SQIVND (reference sequence). With V trimmed by 9 bases and J by 4 bases, 7 bases remained unmatched. The CDR3 sequence is 14 residues long. The entire variable domain, with the rest obtained from reference TRBV19 and TRBJ2-2, is as follows: DGGITQSPKYLFRKEGQNVTLSCEQNLNHDAMYWYRQDPGQGLRLIYYSQIVNDFQKGDIAEGYSVSREKKESFPLTVTSAQKNPTAFYLCASWTGIGTGELFFGEGSRLTVL.

DNA of the CDR3: TGTGCCAGCAGTTATGGGACTAGCAATGAGCAGTTCTTC. Its protein product is CASSYGTSNEQFF. The chain carries TRBV6-6 and TRBJ2-1, with 8 bases identical to TRBD2. Trimming took 3 bases from V and 6 from J; bases not matched to a gene: 1. This CDR3 is 13 amino acids long. The V gene's germline CDR1 is MNHNY and CDR2 SVGAGI (reference sequence).